Each of the 17 T cell receptor beta chains below was sequenced from the same sample in a study of identical twins. TCRdb analysed the 5' RACE reads with MiXCR anew, one entry per CDR3 protein. The sample carries some 690,000 distinct CDR3 sequences, 21% recorded once. This sample also belongs to another study, concerning T cells expressing NK-cell markers.

The sequencing input was PBMCs. Every receptor here comes from a woman under 30 in good health.

This clonotype was picked up a small number of times. V usage is TRBV20-1 and J usage is TRBJ2-1; tentative D call: TRBD1 (6 bases). The germline V and J ends were trimmed by 6 bases and 4 bases, with 10 bases remaining between them. The length of the CDR3 is 12 residues. Germline V CDR1 and CDR2: DFQATT, SNEGSKA (reference sequence). CDR3 amino acids: CSAGQVYNEQFF. In nucleotides, the CDR3 is TGCAGTGCGGGACAAGTGTACAATGAGCAGTTCTTC.

This clonotype was found a few times. V and J are TRBV4-2 and TRBJ2-1; maybe TRBD2 (7 bases). The CDR3 has 12 amino acids. Deletions cut 4 bases from V and 15 bases from J, with 16 bases between. Germline CDR1 and CDR2: LGHNA and YNFKEQ. In DNA form, the CDR3 reads TGTGCCAGCAGCCTGCGGGGGCCCGCCCGGTTCTTC. The encoded protein is CASSLRGPARFF.

The chain recombines TRBV7-9 with TRBJ2-3; D gene ambiguous. Trimming left V 3 bases short and J 6 bases short, with 19 bases between. Looked up from germline, CDR1 is SEHNR and CDR2 is FQNEAQ (reference sequence). CDR3 size: 16 residues. The DNA of the CDR3 is TGTGCCAGCAGCTTGGGCCTTGTTCTATACTCTGATACGCAGTATTTT. Amino acids: CASSLGLVLYSDTQYF. Full variable domain (remainder filled in from reference TRBV7-9 and TRBJ2-3): DTGVSQNPRHKITKRGQNVTFRCDPISEHNRLYWYRQTLGQGPEFLTYFQNEAQLEKSRLLSDRFSAERPKGSFSTLEIQRTEQGDSAMYLCASSLGLVLYSDTQYFGPGTRLTVL.

The rearrangement uses TRBV29-1 and TRBJ2-3; TRBD2 agrees at 10 bases. This CDR3 is built from 14 residues. CDR1 and CDR2 (germline): SQVTM, ANQGSEA. V was clipped by 7 bases and J by 4 bases; unmatched bases: 8. The CDR3 loop is CSDERGGPPDTQYF. The DNA for the CDR3 is TGCAGCGACGAGCGGGGGGGCCCCCCAGATACGCAGTATTTT.

This clonotype showed up many times. The chain carries TRBV20-1 and TRBJ2-1, with 8 bases that match TRBD2. Trimming took 6 bases from V and 9 from J; bases not matched to a gene: 7. Germline values: CDR1 DFQATT, CDR2 SNEGSKA (reference sequence). The CDR3 consists of 12 residues. The CDR3 DNA sequence: TGCAGTGCCACGGGGGGGGGCTCTGAGCAGTTCTTC. It specifies CSATGGGSEQFF.

This sequence joins TRBV20-1 and TRBJ1-1, with TRBD1 matching over 7 bases. The trim removed 5 bases at V and 1 base at J, leaving 4 bases unmatched. The CDR3 has 13 amino acids. Germline loops: CDR1 DFQATT, CDR2 SNEGSKA (reference sequence). CDR3 in DNA: TGCAGTGCTGTTGGGACAGCGAACACTGAAGCTTTCTTT. It encodes CSAVGTANTEAFF.

The chain recombines TRBV3-1 with TRBJ1-5, with D possibly being TRBD1 (5 bases). The CDR3 extends over 12 amino acids. The V gene lost 5 bases and the J gene lost 13 bases, with 15 bases spanning the gap. The V gene's germline CDR1 is LGHDT and CDR2 YNNKEL (reference sequence). The CDR3 here is CASSSDRQTQHF. CDR3 bases: TGTGCCAGCAGCTCCGACAGACAGACTCAGCATTTT.

At least ten counts were recorded for this clonotype. J is TRBJ2-2 and V is TRBV5-1; a possible D gene is TRBD2 (6 bases). With 1 base removed from V and 5 bases from J, the gap between germline ends came to 12 bases. This CDR3 has 15 residues. Germline values: CDR1 SGHRS, CDR2 YFSETQ. The DNA for the CDR3 is TGCGCCAGCAGCTTGTTGGGAGGAAGGACCGGGGAGCTGTTTTTT. Its translation: CASSLLGGRTGELFF. Full variable domain (rest looked up from reference TRBV5-1 and TRBJ2-2): KAGVTQTPRYLIKTRGQQVTLSCSPISGHRSVSWYQQTPGQGLQFLFEYFSETQRNKGNFPGRFSGRQFSNSRSEMNVSTLELGDSALYLCASSLLGGRTGELFFGEGSRLTVL.

This chain uses TRBV9 with TRBJ2-5; tentatively, D is TRBD1 (6 bases). V lost 3 bases to trimming and J lost 0 bases, with 12 bases between them. The CDR3 loop spans 15 amino acids. Per germline, CDR1 SGDLS and CDR2 YYNGEE. DNA for the CDR3: TGTGCCAGCAGCGAGGGACACCAGTACCAAGAGACCCAGTACTTC. It encodes CASSEGHQYQETQYF.

This chain uses TRBV28 with TRBJ2-7; unclear D gene. V lost 9 bases, J lost 2 bases, and 11 bases lay in between. The length of the CDR3 is 12 residues. Per germline, CDR1 MDHEN and CDR2 SYDVKM. The DNA for the CDR3 is TGTGCCAGTACAGCAGGTACCTACGAGCAGTACTTC. Amino acid sequence: CASTAGTYEQYF. Combining the CDR3 with reference TRBV28 and TRBJ2-7 gives the whole variable domain DVKVTQSSRYLVKRTGEKVFLECVQDMDHENMFWYRQDPGLGLRLIYFSYDVKMKEKGDIPEGYSVSREKKERFSLILESASTNQTSMYLCASTAGTYEQYFGPGTRLTVT.

This clonotype was detected only a few times. J is TRBJ2-3 and V is TRBV29-1; D is tentatively TRBD1 or TRBD2 (5 bases each). The CDR3 spans 13 residues. The germline V gene encodes CDR1 SQVTM and CDR2 ANQGSEA. Trimming cost V 7 bases and J 1 base, with 12 bases left between them. The CDR3 spells CSGGTLRTDTQYF. The CDR3 nucleotides read TGCAGCGGGGGGACCTTGCGCACAGATACGCAGTATTTT.

This clonotype was counted ten times or more. The rearrangement links TRBV10-3 to TRBJ1-3; the D gene is possibly TRBD1 (5 bases). Germline V gene data show CDR1 as ENHRY and CDR2 as SYGVKD. V was shortened by 8 bases and J by 0 bases, with 17 bases between the two germline ends. This CDR3 spans 16 amino acids. CDR3 DNA sequence: TGTGCCATCGGGTTAGGACACCTCAACTCTGGAAACACCATATATTTT. Protein product: CAIGLGHLNSGNTIYF.

This chain uses TRBV12-3 or TRBV12-4 with TRBJ2-1, with D unclear. Trimming took 6 bases from V and 11 from J, leaving 17 bases between them. This CDR3 has 13 amino acids. CDR3 protein: CASSYMTLSQQFF. CDR3 sequence (DNA): TGTGCCAGCAGCTATATGACTCTTTCTCAGCAGTTCTTC.

The chain is built from TRBV12-3 or TRBV12-4 and TRBJ2-3; D not resolved. V was pared by 6 bases and J by 2 bases, with 6 bases between. The CDR3 loop spans 12 amino acids. The CDR3 reads CASREYTDTQYF. The CDR3 nucleotides read TGTGCCAGCAGGGAGTACACAGATACGCAGTATTTT.

V and J are TRBV20-1 and TRBJ2-7; the D gene could be TRBD1 or TRBD2 (6 bases each). The V end lost 1 base, the J end lost 1 base, and 11 bases lay between the germline ends. Per the germline V gene, CDR1 is DFQATT and CDR2 is SNEGSKA (reference sequence). The CDR3 sequence is 14 residues long. CDR3 region: CSARVRGVSYEQYF. Written as DNA, the CDR3 is TGCAGTGCTAGAGTGAGGGGGGTGTCCTACGAGCAGTACTTC.

The V and J genes are TRBV20-1 and TRBJ2-7; 13 bases agree with TRBD2. Trimming cost V 4 bases and J 4 bases; bases outside gene matches: 7. Per germline, CDR1 DFQATT and CDR2 SNEGSKA (reference sequence). The CDR3 is 15 amino acids. The CDR3 nucleotides are TGCAGTGCTATAACTAGCGGGGGGGCTCTATACGAGCAGTACTTC. This codes for CSAITSGGALYEQYF.

There are a few counts of this clonotype. The chain recombines TRBV20-1 with TRBJ1-1; the D gene is possibly TRBD1 (5 bases). The germline gives CDR1 DFQATT, CDR2 SNEGSKA (reference sequence). Trimming removed 7 bases at V and 10 bases at J, with 13 bases between. This CDR3 has 10 amino acids. As DNA, the CDR3 is TGCAGTGTTATGACAGTTAGAGCTTTCTTT. Amino acid sequence: CSVMTVRAFF.